The source of this T cell receptor beta chain is a study of blood T cells in healthy people across ages. Points from the study as a whole: Observed TCR beta diversity per million T cells went down as age went up. This fall followed a roughly linear course with age. CMV status of donors was unknown, possibly confounding expanded clonotype changes.

Next came a second PCR, run for about 7 to 12 cycles, which used a sample-barcoded 5' primer along with a J-beta primer mix. Each single sample gave us at least 2.5 million CDR3-containing paired-end reads. One entry per CDR3 protein, called by TCRdb with MiXCR from the 5' RACE reads. The table includes 700,000 to 850,000 distinct CDR3 sequences, 35% to 40% detected once. Of note for this clonotype: What it recognizes is unknown.

No fewer than 5.5 micrograms of total RNA were isolated from every sample. Per germline, CDR1 LGHNA and CDR2 YSLEER. This CDR3 region has 15 residues. Trimming shortened V by 4 bases and J by 6 bases, and 16 bases separated the two germline ends. This sequence joins TRBV4-3 and TRBJ2-1; perhaps TRBD2 as D (5 bases). The sample taken for sequencing was blood. The receptor was derived from a man between 18 and 35 years old in good health. DNA of the CDR3: TGCGCCAGCAGCCGCCTACCAGGACTTTCCAATGAGCAGTTCTTC. Translating gives CASSRLPGLSNEQFF.